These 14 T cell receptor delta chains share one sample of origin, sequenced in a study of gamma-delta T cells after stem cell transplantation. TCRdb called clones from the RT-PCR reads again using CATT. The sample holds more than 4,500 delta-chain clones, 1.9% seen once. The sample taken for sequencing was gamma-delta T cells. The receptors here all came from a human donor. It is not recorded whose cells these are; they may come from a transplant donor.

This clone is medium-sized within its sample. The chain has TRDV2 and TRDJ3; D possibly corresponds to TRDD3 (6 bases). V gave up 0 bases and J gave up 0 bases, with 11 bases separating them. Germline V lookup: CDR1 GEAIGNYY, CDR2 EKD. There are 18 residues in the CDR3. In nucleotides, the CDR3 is TGTGCCTGTGACACCGTACTGGGAAGCTCCTGGGACACCCGACAGATGTTTTTC. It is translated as CACDTVLGSSWDTRQMFF.

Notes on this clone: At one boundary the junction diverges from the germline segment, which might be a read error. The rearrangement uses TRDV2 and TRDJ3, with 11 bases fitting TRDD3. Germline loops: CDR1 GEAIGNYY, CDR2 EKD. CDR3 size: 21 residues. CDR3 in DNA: TGTGCCTGTGACACCGTGGGGGATACGCCCGAATACTCCTGGGACACCCGACAGGTGTTTTTC. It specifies CACDTVGDTPEYSWDTRQVFF.

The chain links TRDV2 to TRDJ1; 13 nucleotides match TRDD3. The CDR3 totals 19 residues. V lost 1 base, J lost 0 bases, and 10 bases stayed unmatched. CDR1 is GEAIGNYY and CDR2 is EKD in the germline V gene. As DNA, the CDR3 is TGTGCCTGTGACACACTGGGGGATACGCGGGAGAAGTACACCGATAAACTCATCTTT. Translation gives CACDTLGDTREKYTDKLIF.

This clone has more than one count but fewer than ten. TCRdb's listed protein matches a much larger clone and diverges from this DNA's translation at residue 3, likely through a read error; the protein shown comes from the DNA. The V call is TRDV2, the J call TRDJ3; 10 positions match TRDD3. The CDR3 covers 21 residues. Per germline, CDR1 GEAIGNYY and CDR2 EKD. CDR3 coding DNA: TGTGCCCGTGACACCGCAGCGGGGGGATACGCGGCCTCCTGGGACACCCGACAGATGTTTTTC. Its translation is CARDTAAGGYAASWDTRQMFF.

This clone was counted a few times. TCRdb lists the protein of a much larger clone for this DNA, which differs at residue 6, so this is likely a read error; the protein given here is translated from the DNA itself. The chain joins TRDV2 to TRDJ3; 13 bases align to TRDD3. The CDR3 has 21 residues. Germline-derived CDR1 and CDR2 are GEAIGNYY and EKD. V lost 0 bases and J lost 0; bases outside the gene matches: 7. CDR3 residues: CACDTLLGDTLLSWDTRQMFF. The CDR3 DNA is TGTGCCTGTGACACCCTACTGGGGGATACGTTGCTCTCCTGGGACACCCGACAGATGTTTTTC.

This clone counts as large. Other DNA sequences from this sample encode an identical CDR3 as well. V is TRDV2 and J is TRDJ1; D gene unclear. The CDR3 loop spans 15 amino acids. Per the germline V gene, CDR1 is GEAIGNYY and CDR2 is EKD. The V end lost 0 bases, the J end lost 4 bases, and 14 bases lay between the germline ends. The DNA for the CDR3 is TGTGCCTGTGACACCGTAATGGACCAGCGCGATAAACTCATCTTT. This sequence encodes CACDTVMDQRDKLIF.

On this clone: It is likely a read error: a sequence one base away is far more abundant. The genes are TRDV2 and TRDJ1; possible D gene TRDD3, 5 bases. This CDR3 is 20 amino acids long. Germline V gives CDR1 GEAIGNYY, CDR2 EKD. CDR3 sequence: CACGTVLATQGTGIADKLIF. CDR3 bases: TGTGCCTGTGGCACCGTTCTCGCCACGCAGGGTACCGGGATCGCCGATAAACTCATCTTT.

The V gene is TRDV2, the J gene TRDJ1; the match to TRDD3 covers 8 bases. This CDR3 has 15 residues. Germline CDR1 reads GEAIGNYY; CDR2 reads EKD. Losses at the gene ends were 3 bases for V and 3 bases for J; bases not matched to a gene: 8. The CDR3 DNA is TGTGCCTGTGACTCGCTACTGGGGGCTTCCGATAAACTCATCTTT. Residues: CACDSLLGASDKLIF.

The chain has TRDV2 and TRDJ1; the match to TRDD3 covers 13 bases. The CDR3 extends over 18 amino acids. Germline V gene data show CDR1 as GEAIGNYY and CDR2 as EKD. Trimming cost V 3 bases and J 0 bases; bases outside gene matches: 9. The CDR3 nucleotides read TGTGCCTGTGACCAAGTACTGGGGGATACGGCGTACACCGATAAACTCATCTTT. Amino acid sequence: CACDQVLGDTAYTDKLIF.

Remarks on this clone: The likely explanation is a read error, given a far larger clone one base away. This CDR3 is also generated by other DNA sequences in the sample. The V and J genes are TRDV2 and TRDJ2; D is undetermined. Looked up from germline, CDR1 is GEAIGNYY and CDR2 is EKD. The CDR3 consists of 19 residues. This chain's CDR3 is CACDTLRTGGSALTAQLFF. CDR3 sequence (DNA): TGCGCCTGTGACACCCTCCGAACGGGTGGCTCAGCTTTGACAGCACAACTCTTCTTT.

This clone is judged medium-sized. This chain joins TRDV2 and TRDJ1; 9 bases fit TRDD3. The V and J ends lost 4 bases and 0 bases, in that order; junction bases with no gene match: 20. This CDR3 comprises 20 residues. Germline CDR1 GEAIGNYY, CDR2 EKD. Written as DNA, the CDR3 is TGTGCCTGTGATCCTCTGGCGGGGGATACCCCCCGTAGCTACACCGATAAACTCATCTTT. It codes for CACDPLAGDTPRSYTDKLIF.

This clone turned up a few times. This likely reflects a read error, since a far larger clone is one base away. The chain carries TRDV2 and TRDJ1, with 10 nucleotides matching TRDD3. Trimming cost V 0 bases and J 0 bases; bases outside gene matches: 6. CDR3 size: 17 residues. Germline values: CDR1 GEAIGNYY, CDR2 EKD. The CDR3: CACDTVTGGFYTDKLIF. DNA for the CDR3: TGTGCCTGTGACACCGTAACTGGGGGATTCTACACCGATAAACTCATCTTT.

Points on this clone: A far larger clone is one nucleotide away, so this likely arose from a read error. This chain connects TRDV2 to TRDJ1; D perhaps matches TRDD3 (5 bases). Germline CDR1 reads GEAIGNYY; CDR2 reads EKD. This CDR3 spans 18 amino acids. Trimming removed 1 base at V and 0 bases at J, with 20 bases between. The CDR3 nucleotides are TGTGCCTGTGACACGGTTAAAGTAGGGGGTTCGTACACCGATAAACTCATCTTT. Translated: CACDTVKVGGSYTDKLIF.

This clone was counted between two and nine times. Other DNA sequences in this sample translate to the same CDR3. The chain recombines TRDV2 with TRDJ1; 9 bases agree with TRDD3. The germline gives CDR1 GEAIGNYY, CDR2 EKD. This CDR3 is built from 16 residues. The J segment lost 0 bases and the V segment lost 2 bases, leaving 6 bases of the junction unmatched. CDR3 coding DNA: TGTGCCTGTGACAAACTGGGGGAGCCGTACACCGATAAACTCATCTTT. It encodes CACDKLGEPYTDKLIF.